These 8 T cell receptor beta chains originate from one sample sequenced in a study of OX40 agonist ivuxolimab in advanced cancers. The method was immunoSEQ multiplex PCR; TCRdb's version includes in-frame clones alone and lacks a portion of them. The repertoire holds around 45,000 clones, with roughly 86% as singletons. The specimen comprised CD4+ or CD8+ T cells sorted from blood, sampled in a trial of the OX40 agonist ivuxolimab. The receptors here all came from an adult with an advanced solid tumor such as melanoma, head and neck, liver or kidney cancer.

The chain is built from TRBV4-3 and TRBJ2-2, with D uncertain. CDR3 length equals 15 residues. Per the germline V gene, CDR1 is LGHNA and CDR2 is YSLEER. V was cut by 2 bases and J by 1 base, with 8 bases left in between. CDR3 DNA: TGCGCCAGCAGCCAACTTCCGGTGAACACCGGGGAGCTGTTTTTT. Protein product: CASSQLPVNTGELFF.

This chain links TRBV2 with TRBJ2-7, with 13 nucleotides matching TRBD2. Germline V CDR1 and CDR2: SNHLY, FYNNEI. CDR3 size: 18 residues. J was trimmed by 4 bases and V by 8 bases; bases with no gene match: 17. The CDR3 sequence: CASLDGTSGTAGVYEQYF. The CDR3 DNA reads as TGTGCCAGCCTCGACGGGACTAGCGGGACGGCGGGGGTTTACGAGCAGTACTTC.

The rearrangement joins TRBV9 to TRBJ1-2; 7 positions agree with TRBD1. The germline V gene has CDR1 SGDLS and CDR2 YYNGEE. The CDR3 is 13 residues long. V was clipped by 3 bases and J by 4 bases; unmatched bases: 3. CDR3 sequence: CASSAGQLYGYTF. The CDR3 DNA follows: TGTGCCAGCAGCGCGGGACAGCTCTATGGCTACACCTTC.

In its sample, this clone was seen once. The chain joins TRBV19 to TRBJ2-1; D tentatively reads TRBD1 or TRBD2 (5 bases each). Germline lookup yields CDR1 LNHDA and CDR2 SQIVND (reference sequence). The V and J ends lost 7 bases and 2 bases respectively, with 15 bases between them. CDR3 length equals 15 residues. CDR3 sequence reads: CASTATGTAYNEQFF. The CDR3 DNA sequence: TGTGCCAGTACCGCGACGGGGACCGCCTACAATGAGCAGTTCTTC. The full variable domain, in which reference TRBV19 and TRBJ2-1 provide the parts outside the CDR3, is DGGITQSPKYLFRKEGQNVTLSCEQNLNHDAMYWYRQDPGQGLRLIYYSQIVNDFQKGDIAEGYSVSREKKESFPLTVTSAQKNPTAFYLCASTATGTAYNEQFFGPGTRLTVL.

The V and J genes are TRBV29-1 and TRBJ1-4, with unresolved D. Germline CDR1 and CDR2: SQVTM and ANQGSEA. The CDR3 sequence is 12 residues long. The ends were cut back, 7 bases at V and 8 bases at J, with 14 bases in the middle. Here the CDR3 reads CSALFGGEKLFF. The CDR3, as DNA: TGCAGCGCCCTCTTTGGCGGAGAAAAACTGTTTTTT.

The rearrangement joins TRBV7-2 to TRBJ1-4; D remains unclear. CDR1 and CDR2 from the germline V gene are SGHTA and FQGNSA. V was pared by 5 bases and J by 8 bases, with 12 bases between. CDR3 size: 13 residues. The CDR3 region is CASSGPGREKLFF. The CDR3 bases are TGTGCCAGCAGCGGACCGGGTCGGGAAAAACTGTTTTTT.

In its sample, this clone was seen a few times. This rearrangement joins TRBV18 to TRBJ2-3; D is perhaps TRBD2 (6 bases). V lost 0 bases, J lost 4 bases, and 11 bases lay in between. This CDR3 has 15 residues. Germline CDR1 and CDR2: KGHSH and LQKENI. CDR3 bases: TGTGCCAGCTCACCACCCACTAGCACCCCAGATACGCAGTATTTT. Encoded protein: CASSPPTSTPDTQYF.

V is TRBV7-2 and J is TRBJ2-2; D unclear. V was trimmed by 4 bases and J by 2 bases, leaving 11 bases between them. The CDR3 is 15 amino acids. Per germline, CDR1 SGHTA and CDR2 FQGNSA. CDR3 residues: CASSSRGTNTGELFF. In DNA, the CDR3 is TGTGCCAGCAGCTCCCGAGGCACAAACACCGGGGAGCTGTTTTTT.